This is a list of T cell receptor beta chains from one sample in a study of cytomegalovirus exposure and HLA in healthy donors. Libraries were prepared by immunoSEQ multiplex PCR; TCRdb keeps only in-frame clonotypes and omits some of them. In the table there are roughly 150,000 clones, around three quarters of which are singletons. Material for sequencing was PBMCs. These receptors came from a man in his forties or fifties in good health and CMV-seronegative. CDR3s leave out the opening cysteine and the closing phenylalanine or tryptophan. The order of the fields is J gene, CDR3 length, V gene, clone size, CDR3 protein. Only part of the rows carry a size: once, few, many, or a class if the clone is expanded.

J: TRBJ2-1; length: 14; V: TRBV11-2; size: NA; CDR3: ASSPAGTSGPNEQF
J: TRBJ2-3; length: 13; V: TRBV6-5; size: NA; CDR3: ASSPGLAVTDTQY
J: TRBJ1-5; length: 10; V: TRBV6-6; size: NA; CDR3: ASTKQGQPQH
J: TRBJ2-2; length: 12; V: TRBV5-4; size: few; CDR3: ASSWDRNTGELF
J: TRBJ1-5; length: 11; V: TRBV19; size: NA; CDR3: ASNRDSGKPQH
J: TRBJ1-1; length: 10; V: TRBV28; size: NA; CDR3: ASSPDSTEAF
J: TRBJ2-3; length: 9; V: TRBV7-9; size: NA; CDR3: ASSWGTRKD
J: TRBJ2-7; length: 14; V: TRBV5-1; size: few; CDR3: ASGAQVGRDFYEQY
J: TRBJ1-5; length: 12; V: TRBV29-1; size: once; CDR3: SVGGQGGHQPQH
J: TRBJ2-1; length: 16; V: TRBV15; size: NA; CDR3: ATSRDREAGPTYNEQF
J: TRBJ2-2; length: 13; V: TRBV5-1; size: NA; CDR3: ASSFDRGLTGELF
J: TRBJ2-3; length: 13; V: TRBV5-1; size: NA; CDR3: ASSLASGGKDTQY
J: TRBJ1-5; length: 13; V: TRBV19; size: NA; CDR3: ASSIDRLFGQPQH
J: TRBJ2-1; length: 12; V: TRBV19; size: few; CDR3: ASSMTGGRNEQF
J: TRBJ2-1; length: 10; V: TRBV9; size: NA; CDR3: ASSLRYNEQF
J: TRBJ2-2; length: 12; V: TRBV4-1; size: NA; CDR3: ASSQVGGNGELF
J: TRBJ1-4; length: 13; V: TRBV2; size: few; CDR3: ASSEGSATNEKLF
J: TRBJ2-3; length: 14; V: TRBV9; size: NA; CDR3: ASSGTSGRFTDTQY